This T cell receptor beta chain was found in a study of patients and donors after allogeneic stem cell transplantation. TCRdb ran MiXCR on the RT-PCR reads and lists one entry per CDR3 protein. The data contain approximately 410,000 distinct CDR3 sequences, 16% of them singletons. From germline, CDR1 is MNHEY and CDR2 SMNVEV (reference sequence). The V end was cut by 2 bases, the J end by 1 base, with 6 bases between. The CDR3 runs 13 residues. This receptor was identified in a human donor who was either an allogeneic HSCT recipient or a stem cell or donor lymphocyte infusion donor (not recorded which). It is not recorded whose cells these are; they may come from a transplant donor. V usage is TRBV27 and J usage is TRBJ2-7; no reliable D call. The sequenced material came from blood, either unsorted or a sorted T cell fraction (not recorded which). The DNA of the CDR3 is TGTGCCAGCAGTTTAAAAGTATCCTACGAGCAGTACTTC. It is translated as CASSLKVSYEQYF.